This TCR beta chain stems from a study of cytomegalovirus exposure and HLA in healthy donors. Germline-derived CDR1 and CDR2 are MDHEN and SYDVKM. The CDR3 has 15 amino acids. The J segment lost 6 bases and the V segment lost 1 base, leaving 7 bases of the junction unmatched. PCR used 60 Vbeta primers and 13 Jbeta primers. Repertoires were generated with immunoSEQ multiplex PCR, while TCRdb's copy carries only in-frame clones and drops some. The sample contains 70,000 or so clones, over 60% of which appear only once. The sequence was obtained from a woman between 45 and 60 years old in good health and CMV-seronegative. Source material: PBMCs. V gene TRBV28 combines with J gene TRBJ2-7, with 9 bases identical to TRBD1. The CDR3, as DNA: TGTGCCAGCAGTTTATCTACAGGGGGCGCGGGCGAGCAGTACTTC. Residues: CASSLSTGGAGEQYF.